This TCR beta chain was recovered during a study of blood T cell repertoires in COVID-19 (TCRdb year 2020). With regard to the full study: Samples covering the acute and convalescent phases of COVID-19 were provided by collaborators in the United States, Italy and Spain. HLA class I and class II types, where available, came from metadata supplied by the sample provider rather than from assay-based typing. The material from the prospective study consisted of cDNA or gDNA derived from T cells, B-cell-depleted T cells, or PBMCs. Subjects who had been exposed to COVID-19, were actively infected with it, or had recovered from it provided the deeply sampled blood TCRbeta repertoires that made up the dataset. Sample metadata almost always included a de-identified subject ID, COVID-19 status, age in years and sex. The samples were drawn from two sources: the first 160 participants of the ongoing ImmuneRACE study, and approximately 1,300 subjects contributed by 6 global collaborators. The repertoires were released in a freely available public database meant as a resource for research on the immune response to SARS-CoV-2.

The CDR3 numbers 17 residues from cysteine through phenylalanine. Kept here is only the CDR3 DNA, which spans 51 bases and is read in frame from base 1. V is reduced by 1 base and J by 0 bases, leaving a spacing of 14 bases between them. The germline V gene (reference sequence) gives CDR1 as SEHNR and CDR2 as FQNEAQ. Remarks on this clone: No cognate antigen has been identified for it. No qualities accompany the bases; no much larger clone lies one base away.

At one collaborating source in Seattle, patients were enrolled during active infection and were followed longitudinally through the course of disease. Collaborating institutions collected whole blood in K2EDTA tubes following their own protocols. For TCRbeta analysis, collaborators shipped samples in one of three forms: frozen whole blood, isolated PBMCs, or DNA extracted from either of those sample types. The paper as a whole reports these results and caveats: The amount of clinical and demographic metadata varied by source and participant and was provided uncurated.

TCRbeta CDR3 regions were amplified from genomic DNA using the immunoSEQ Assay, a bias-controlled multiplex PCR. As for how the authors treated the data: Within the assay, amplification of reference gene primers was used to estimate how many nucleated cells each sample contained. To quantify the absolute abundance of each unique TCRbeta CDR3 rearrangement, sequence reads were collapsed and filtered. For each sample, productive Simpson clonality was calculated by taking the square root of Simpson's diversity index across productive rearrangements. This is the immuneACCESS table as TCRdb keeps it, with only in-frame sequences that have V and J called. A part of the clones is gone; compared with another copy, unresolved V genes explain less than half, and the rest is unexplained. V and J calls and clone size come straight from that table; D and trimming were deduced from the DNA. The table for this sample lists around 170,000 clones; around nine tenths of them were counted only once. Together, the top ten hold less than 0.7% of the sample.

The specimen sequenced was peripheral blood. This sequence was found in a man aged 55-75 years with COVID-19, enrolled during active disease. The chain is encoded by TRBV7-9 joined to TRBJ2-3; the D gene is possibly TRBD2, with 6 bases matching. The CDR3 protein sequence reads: CASSLGGARGSTDTQYF. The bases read TGTGCCAGCAGCTTAGGGGGCGCGCGGGGCAGCACAGATACGCAGTATTTT.